Listed below are T cell receptor beta chains from one sample, sequenced in a study of blood T cells in healthy people across ages. TCRdb used MiXCR to reprocess the 5' RACE reads, holding one entry per CDR3 protein. The data show more than 800,000 distinct CDR3 sequences, over 35% seen once. The sequenced sample consisted of blood. Source of these receptors: a woman aged 55-70 years in good health. Each CDR3 is given with its conserved first and last residue. A D gene is named only where the DNA matches it firmly. Size is omitted from some rows. Given values are once, few, many or a class for expanded clones.

clone_size d_call j_call v_call cdr3_aa cdr3_nt
NA NA TRBJ2-1 TRBV20-1 CSARDSGGKSYNEQFF TGCAGTGCTAGAGATTCGGGCGGGAAGTCCTACAATGAGCAGTTCTTC
few NA TRBJ1-1 TRBV5-1 CASSAYPGGSISEAFF TGCGCCAGCAGCGCCTATCCGGGGGGCAGCATCTCTGAAGCTTTCTTT
NA TRBD1 TRBJ1-5 TRBV20-1 CSARPRGNQPQHF TGCAGTGCTAGACCCAGGGGGAATCAGCCCCAGCATTTT
NA TRBD1 TRBJ2-2 TRBV10-3 CAISSGTANTGELFF TGTGCCATCAGCTCTGGGACAGCCAACACCGGGGAGCTGTTTTTT
NA NA TRBJ2-6 TRBV6-2/TRBV6-3 CASNEWGANVLTF TGTGCCAGCAACGAGTGGGGGGCCAACGTCCTGACTTTC
few TRBD2 TRBJ2-5 TRBV4-2 CASSQQTSADEQYF TGTGCCAGCAGCCAACAGACTAGCGCGGATGAGCAGTACTTC
NA TRBD2 TRBJ2-7 TRBV10-3 CATGSGLGIHEQYF TGTGCCACGGGATCGGGACTAGGGATCCATGAGCAGTACTTC
few NA TRBJ2-1 TRBV13 CASSLWGTDYNEQFF TGTGCCAGCAGCTTATGGGGGACCGACTACAATGAGCAGTTCTTC
NA TRBD1 TRBJ1-2 TRBV5-1 CASSLYGDRGGGYTF TGCGCCAGCAGCTTGTACGGGGACAGGGGTGGTGGCTACACCTTC
few TRBD1 TRBJ2-3 TRBV10-3 CAFSSGQGATDTQYF TGTGCCTTCTCAAGCGGGCAGGGGGCGACAGATACGCAGTATTTT
few NA TRBJ2-1 TRBV29-1 CSVEGRSDSYNEQFF TGCAGCGTTGAAGGCCGATCCGACTCCTACAATGAGCAGTTCTTC
few NA TRBJ2-4 TRBV7-9 CASSLLWGELRGNIQYF TGTGCCAGCAGCTTACTGTGGGGGGAGCTTAGGGGAAACATTCAGTACTTC
few NA TRBJ2-3 TRBV11-3 CASSRAGTDTQYF TGTGCCAGCAGCCGAGCCGGCACAGATACGCAGTATTTT
NA NA TRBJ2-7 TRBV2 CASSEGGSNSYEQYF TGTGCCAGCAGTGAAGGAGGGTCAAACTCCTACGAGCAGTACTTC
many NA TRBJ1-1 TRBV12-3/TRBV12-4 CASSLSEAFF TGTGCCAGCAGTTTATCTGAAGCTTTCTTT
few NA TRBJ2-1 TRBV27 CATTGSLNYNEQFF TGTGCCACCACGGGGTCACTAAACTACAATGAGCAGTTCTTC
few NA TRBJ2-1 TRBV4-1 CASSQDLIYNEQFF TGCGCCAGCAGCCAAGATTTGATCTACAATGAGCAGTTCTTC
few NA TRBJ2-7 TRBV29-1 CSTHDGDKYEQYF TGCAGCACTCATGACGGGGACAAATACGAGCAGTACTTC
NA NA TRBJ1-5 TRBV20-1 CSARGQVHSNQPQHF TGCAGTGCTAGAGGGCAGGTTCATAGCAATCAGCCCCAGCATTTT
few NA TRBJ1-1 TRBV6-6 CASSVRVTEAFF TGTGCCAGCTCGGTGCGGGTCACTGAAGCTTTCTTT
NA TRBD1 TRBJ2-5 TRBV25-1 CASSGMDRAQETQYF TGTGCCAGCAGTGGAATGGACAGGGCCCAAGAGACCCAGTACTTC
NA NA TRBJ2-1 TRBV20-1 CSAHQEGLSYNEQFF TGCAGTGCTCACCAGGAGGGCCTATCCTACAATGAGCAGTTCTTC
NA NA TRBJ2-5 TRBV12-3/TRBV12-4 CASSHPGPMPETQYF TGTGCCAGCAGTCACCCGGGACCCATGCCAGAGACCCAGTACTTC
NA TRBD1 TRBJ2-5 TRBV15 CATSTKGRGFQETQYF TGTGCCACCAGCACCAAGGGCAGGGGGTTTCAAGAGACCCAGTACTTC
NA NA TRBJ2-1 TRBV6-1 CASSEWRLGLSEQFF TGTGCCAGCAGTGAATGGAGACTAGGGCTTAGTGAGCAGTTCTTC
few TRBD1 TRBJ2-7 TRBV20-1 CSATGQGAFYEQYF TGCAGTGCCACGGGACAGGGGGCGTTTTACGAGCAGTACTTC
NA TRBD1 TRBJ2-7 TRBV9 CASSGGTGRGDEQYF TGTGCCAGCAGCGGTGGGACAGGGAGAGGCGACGAGCAGTACTTC
NA NA TRBJ2-7 TRBV20-1 CNARDQKDEQYF TGCAATGCTAGAGATCAGAAGGACGAGCAGTACTTC
few NA TRBJ2-4 TRBV4-2 CASSQDLEAIQYF TGTGCCAGCAGCCAAGATCTAGAAGCCATTCAGTACTTC
NA NA TRBJ2-5 TRBV3-1 CASSQDGRAQETQYF TGTGCCAGCAGCCAAGATGGAAGGGCCCAAGAGACCCAGTACTTC
NA NA TRBJ2-6 TRBV27 CASSPSTVISGANVLTF TGTGCCAGCAGTCCGTCGACAGTCATCTCTGGGGCCAACGTCCTGACTTTC
few NA TRBJ2-7 TRBV7-8 CASSLGLSAQGLETYEQYF TGTGCCAGCAGCTTAGGTCTCTCCGCACAGGGCCTAGAAACCTACGAGCAGTACTTC
NA TRBD1 TRBJ1-5 TRBV7-8 CASSPGGHDSNQPQHF TGTGCCAGCAGCCCAGGGGGACACGATAGCAATCAGCCCCAGCATTTT
NA TRBD2 TRBJ2-1 TRBV24-1 CATSDPRLAGGSNEQFF TGTGCCACCAGTGATCCTAGACTAGCGGGAGGCAGCAATGAGCAGTTCTTC
NA TRBD2 TRBJ2-2 TRBV10-3 CAIRNGLANTGELFF TGTGCCATCAGAAACGGACTAGCGAACACCGGGGAGCTGTTTTTT
NA TRBD1 TRBJ2-6 TRBV18 CASSPTGNGANVLTF TGTGCCAGCTCACCGACAGGGAATGGGGCCAACGTCCTGACTTTC
once NA TRBJ1-2 TRBV9 CASSPRPGVTNYSYTF TGTGCCAGCAGCCCCCGTCCGGGTGTTACCAACTATAGCTACACCTTC
NA NA TRBJ2-3 TRBV2 CASSEVGVGTDTQYF TGTGCCAGCAGTGAAGTTGGGGTAGGGACAGATACGCAGTATTTT
NA TRBD2 TRBJ2-3 TRBV27 CASSFPERGGTDTQYF TGTGCCAGCAGTTTCCCCGAGCGGGGTGGCACAGATACGCAGTATTTT
few NA TRBJ1-2 TRBV24-1 CATSQGVYGYTF TGTGCCACCAGTCAAGGAGTCTATGGCTACACCTTC
NA NA TRBJ2-3 TRBV6-6 CASSSWTEGVDTQYF TGTGCCAGCAGTTCGTGGACAGAGGGAGTAGATACGCAGTATTTT
NA TRBD2 TRBJ2-1 TRBV14 CASSQALAGQQFF TGTGCCAGCAGCCAAGCCCTAGCGGGACAGCAGTTCTTC
few NA TRBJ2-1 TRBV5-1 CASSLAIGDEQFF TGCGCCAGCAGCTTGGCCATTGGGGATGAGCAGTTCTTC
NA NA TRBJ2-5 TRBV9 CASSASTGTQYF TGTGCCAGCAGCGCTAGCACAGGGACCCAGTACTTC
NA TRBD1 TRBJ2-4 TRBV28 CASSSPDRGWSKNIQYF TGTGCCAGCAGTTCCCCGGACAGGGGCTGGTCCAAAAACATTCAGTACTTC
many NA TRBJ2-6 TRBV10-3 CAISEFTTGANVLTF TGTGCCATCAGTGAATTCACGACAGGGGCCAACGTCCTGACTTTC
NA TRBD2 TRBJ2-1 TRBV10-1 CASSDFSGSSSYNEQFF TGCGCCAGCAGTGACTTTAGCGGGTCGAGTTCCTACAATGAGCAGTTCTTC
NA NA TRBJ1-3 TRBV6-2/TRBV6-3 CASRSGGSGNTIYF TGTGCCAGCCGGAGCGGTGGCTCTGGAAACACCATATATTTT
few NA TRBJ2-1 TRBV29-1 CSVGTTDPYNEQFF TGCAGCGTCGGGACCACCGACCCTTACAATGAGCAGTTCTTC
few NA TRBJ1-4 TRBV6-5 CASSPTATMLLFF TGTGCCAGCAGTCCGACAGCGACGATGTTACTGTTTTTT
NA NA TRBJ2-1 TRBV3-1 CASSQDPGSRYNEQFF TGTGCCAGCAGCCAAGATCCAGGGAGCCGCTACAATGAGCAGTTCTTC
NA TRBD2 TRBJ2-1 TRBV3-1 CASSLSGPNPSGRGSYNEQFF TGTGCCAGCAGCCTAAGCGGCCCCAATCCTAGCGGGAGGGGGTCCTACAATGAGCAGTTCTTC
NA NA TRBJ2-2 TRBV28 CASSSLVSGELFF TGTGCCAGCAGTTCCCTAGTTTCCGGGGAGCTGTTTTTT
few NA TRBJ2-3 TRBV18 CASSPTRAVSFSTDTQYF TGTGCCAGCTCACCGACACGGGCCGTTTCTTTTAGCACAGATACGCAGTATTTT